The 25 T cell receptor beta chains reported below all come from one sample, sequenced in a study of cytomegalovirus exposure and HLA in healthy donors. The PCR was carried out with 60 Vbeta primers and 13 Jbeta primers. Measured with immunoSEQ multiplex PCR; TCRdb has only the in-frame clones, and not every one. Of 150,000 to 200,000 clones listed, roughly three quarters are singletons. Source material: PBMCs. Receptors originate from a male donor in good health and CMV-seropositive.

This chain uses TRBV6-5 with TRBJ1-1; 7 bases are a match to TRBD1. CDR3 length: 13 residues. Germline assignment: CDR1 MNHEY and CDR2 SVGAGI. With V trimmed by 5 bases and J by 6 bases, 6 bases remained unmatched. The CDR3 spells CASSIYRGSEAFF. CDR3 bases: TGTGCCAGCAGTATTTACAGGGGATCTGAAGCTTTCTTT.

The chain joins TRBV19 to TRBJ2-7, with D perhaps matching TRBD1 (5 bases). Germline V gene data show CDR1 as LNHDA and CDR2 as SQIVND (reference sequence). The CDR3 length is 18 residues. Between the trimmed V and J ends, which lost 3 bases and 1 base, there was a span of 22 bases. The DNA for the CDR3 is TGTGCCAGTAGTATTGTGACATCCTTACTAAGGGGTTCCTACGAGCAGTACTTC. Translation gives CASSIVTSLLRGSYEQYF.

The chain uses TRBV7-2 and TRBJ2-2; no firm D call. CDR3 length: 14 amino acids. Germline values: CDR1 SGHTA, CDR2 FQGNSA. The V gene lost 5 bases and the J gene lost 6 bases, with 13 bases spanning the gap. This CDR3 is CASSVTGWAGELFF. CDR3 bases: TGTGCCAGCAGCGTGACTGGGTGGGCCGGGGAGCTGTTTTTT.

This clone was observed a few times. CDR3: CASSLWTEAYGYTF. The CDR3 DNA sequence: TGTGCCAGCAGCTTATGGACAGAAGCCTATGGCTACACCTTC. The gene calls are TRBV7-4 and TRBJ1-2; tentative D call: TRBD1 (6 bases). Germline CDR1 SGHVT, CDR2 SQSDAQ. The CDR3 contains 14 residues. Trimming left V 2 bases short and J 4 bases short, with 11 bases between. The entire variable domain, with the rest obtained from reference TRBV7-4 and TRBJ1-2, is as follows: GAGVSQSPRYKVAKRGRDVALRCDSISGHVTLYWYRQTLGQGSEVLTYSQSDAQRDKSGRPSGRFSAERPERSVSTLKIQRTEQGDSAVYLCASSLWTEAYGYTFGSGTRLTVV.

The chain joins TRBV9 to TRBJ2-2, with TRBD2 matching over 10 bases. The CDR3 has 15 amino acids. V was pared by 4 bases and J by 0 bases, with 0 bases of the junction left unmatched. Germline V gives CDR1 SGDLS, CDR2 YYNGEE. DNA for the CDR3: TGTGCCAGCAGCCTAGCGGGGGCGAACACCGGGGAGCTGTTTTTT. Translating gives CASSLAGANTGELFF.

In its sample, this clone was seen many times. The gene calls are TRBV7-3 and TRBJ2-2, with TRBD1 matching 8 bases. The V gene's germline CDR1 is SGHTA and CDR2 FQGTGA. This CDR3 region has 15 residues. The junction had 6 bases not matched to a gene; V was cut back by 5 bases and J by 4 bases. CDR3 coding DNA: TGTGCCAGCAGCCGCGACAGGGGCGGCACCGGGGAGCTGTTTTTT. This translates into CASSRDRGGTGELFF.

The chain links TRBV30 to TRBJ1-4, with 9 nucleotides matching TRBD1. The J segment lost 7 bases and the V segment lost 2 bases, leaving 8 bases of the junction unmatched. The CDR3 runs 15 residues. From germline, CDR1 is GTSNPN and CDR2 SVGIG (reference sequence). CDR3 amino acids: CAWSFQDRGSEKLFF. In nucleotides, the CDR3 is TGTGCCTGGAGTTTCCAGGACAGGGGAAGTGAAAAACTGTTTTTT. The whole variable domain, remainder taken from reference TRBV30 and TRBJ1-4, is SQTIHQWPATLVQPVGSPLSLECTVEGTSNPNLYWYRQAAGRGLQLLFYSVGIGQISSEVPQNLSASRPQDRQFILSSKKLLLSDSGFYLCAWSFQDRGSEKLFFGSGTQLSVL.

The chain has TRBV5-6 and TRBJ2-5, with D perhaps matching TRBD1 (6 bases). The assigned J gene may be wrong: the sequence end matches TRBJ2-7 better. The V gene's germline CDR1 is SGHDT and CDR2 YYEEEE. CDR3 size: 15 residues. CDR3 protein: CASSLAGQGSYEQYF. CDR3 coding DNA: TGTGCCAGCAGCTTGGCCGGGCAGGGGTCCTACGAGCAGTACTTC.

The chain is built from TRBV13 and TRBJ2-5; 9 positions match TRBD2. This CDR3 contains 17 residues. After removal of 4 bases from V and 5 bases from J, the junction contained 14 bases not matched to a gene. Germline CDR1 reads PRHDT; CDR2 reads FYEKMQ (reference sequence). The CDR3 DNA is TGTGCCAGCAGCTCCCCGAGCGGGGGGAGCTTTCGGGAGACCCAGTACTTC. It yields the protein CASSSPSGGSFRETQYF.

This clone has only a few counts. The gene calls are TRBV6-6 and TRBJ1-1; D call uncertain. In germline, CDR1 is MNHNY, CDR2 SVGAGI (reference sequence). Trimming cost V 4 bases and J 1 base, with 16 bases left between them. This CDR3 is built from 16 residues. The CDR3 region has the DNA TGTGCCAGCAGTTCCCCCGCTGGGCCTCAGAACACTGAAGCTTTCTTT. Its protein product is CASSSPAGPQNTEAFF.

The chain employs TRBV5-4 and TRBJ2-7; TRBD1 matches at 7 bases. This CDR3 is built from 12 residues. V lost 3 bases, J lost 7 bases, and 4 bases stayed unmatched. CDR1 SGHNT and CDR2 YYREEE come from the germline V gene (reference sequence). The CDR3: CASSWGRGEQYF. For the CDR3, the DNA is TGTGCCAGCAGCTGGGGCAGGGGGGAGCAGTACTTC. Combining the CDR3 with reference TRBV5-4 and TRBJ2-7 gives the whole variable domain ETGVTQSPTHLIKTRGQQVTLRCSSQSGHNTVSWYQQALGQGPQFIFQYYREEENGRGNFPPRFSGLQFPNYSSELNVNALELDDSALYLCASSWGRGEQYFGPGTRLTVT.

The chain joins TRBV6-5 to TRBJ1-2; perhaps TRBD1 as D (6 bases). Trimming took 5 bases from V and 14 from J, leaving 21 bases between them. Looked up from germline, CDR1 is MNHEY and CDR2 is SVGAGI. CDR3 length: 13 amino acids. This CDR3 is CASSPRDTRSRTF. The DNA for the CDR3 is TGTGCCAGCAGTCCCCGGGACACTAGGTCGAGGACCTTC.

This CDR3 is CASSIDSGGPSYEQYF. CDR3 bases: TGTGCCAGCAGCATCGATAGCGGGGGGCCGTCCTACGAGCAGTACTTC. The J gene is TRBJ2-7, the V gene TRBV9; TRBD2 agrees at 10 bases. The CDR3 is 16 amino acids. V trimming: 4 bases; J trimming: 1 base; junction bases outside the gene matches: 8. Germline assignment: CDR1 SGDLS and CDR2 YYNGEE.

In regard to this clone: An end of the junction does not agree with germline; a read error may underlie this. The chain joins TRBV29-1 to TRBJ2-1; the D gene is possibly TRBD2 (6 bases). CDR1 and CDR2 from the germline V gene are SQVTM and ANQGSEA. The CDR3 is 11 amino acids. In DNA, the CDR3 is TGCAGCGTCGGGGAGGTTGTCTTTCCCCTCTTC. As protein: CSVGEVVFPLF.

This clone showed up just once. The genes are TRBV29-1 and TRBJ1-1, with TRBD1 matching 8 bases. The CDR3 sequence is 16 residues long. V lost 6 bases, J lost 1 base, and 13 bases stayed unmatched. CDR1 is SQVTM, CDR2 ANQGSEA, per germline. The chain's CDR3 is CSVLKGGRGPNTEAFF. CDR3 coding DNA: TGCAGCGTCCTTAAGGGCGGCAGGGGGCCGAACACTGAAGCTTTCTTT.

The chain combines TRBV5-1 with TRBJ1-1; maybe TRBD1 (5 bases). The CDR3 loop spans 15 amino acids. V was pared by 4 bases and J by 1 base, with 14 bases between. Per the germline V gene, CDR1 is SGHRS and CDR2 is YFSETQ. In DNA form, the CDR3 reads TGCGCCAGCAGCAAACAGGCTGCCGGGAACACTGAAGCTTTCTTT. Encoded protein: CASSKQAAGNTEAFF.

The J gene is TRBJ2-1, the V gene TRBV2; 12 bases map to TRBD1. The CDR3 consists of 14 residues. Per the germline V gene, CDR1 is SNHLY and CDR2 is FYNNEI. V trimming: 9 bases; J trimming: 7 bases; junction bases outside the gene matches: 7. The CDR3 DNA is TGTGCCAGGGCCGGGACAGGGGGCCAAAATGAGCAGTTCTTC. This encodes CARAGTGGQNEQFF.

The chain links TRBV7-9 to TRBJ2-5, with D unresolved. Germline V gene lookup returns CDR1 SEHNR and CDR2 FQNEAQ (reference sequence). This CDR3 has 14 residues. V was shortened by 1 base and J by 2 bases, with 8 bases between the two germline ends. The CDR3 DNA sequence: TGTGCCAGCAGCTTAGTAACTGAACAAGAGACCCAGTACTTC. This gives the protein CASSLVTEQETQYF.

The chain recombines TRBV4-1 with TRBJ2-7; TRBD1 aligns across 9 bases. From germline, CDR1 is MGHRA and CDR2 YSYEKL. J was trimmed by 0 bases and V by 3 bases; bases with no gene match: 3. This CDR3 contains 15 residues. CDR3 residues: CASSHGQGPSYEQYF. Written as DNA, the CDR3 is TGCGCCAGCAGCCATGGACAGGGGCCCTCCTACGAGCAGTACTTC.

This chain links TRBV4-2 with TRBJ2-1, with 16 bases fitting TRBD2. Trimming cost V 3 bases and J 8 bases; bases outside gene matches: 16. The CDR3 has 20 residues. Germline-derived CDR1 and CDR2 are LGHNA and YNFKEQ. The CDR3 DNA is TGTGCCAGCAGCCAGGAGGGACTAGCGGGGGGGTACCCAACTCGGCATGAGCAGTTCTTC. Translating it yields CASSQEGLAGGYPTRHEQFF.

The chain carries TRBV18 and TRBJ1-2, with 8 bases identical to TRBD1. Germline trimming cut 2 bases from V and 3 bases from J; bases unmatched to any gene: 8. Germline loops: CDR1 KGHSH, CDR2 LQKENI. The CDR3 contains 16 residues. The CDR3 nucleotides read TGTGCCAGCTCACCAATCAGGGGGCAGGTAGACTATGGCTACACCTTC. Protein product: CASSPIRGQVDYGYTF.

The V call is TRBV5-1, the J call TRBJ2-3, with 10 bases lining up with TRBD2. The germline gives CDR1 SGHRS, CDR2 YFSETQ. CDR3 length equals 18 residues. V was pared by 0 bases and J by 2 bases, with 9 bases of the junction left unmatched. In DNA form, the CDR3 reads TGCGCCAGCAGCTTGGTACTCCAGCGGGGGGGAAACACAGATACGCAGTATTTT. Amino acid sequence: CASSLVLQRGGNTDTQYF.

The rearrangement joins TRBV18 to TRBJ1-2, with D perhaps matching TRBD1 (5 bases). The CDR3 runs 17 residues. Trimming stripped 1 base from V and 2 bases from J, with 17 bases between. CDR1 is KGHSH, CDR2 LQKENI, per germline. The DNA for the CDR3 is TGTGCCAGCTCACCACAAAAACCCAGGGTAACCAACTATGGCTACACCTTC. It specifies CASSPQKPRVTNYGYTF.

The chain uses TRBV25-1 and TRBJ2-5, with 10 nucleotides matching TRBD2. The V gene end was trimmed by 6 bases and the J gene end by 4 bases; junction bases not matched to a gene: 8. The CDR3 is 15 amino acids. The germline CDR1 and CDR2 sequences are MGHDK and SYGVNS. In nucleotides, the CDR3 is TGTGCCAGCAGAGGACGGACTAGCGGAGGAGAGACCCAGTACTTC. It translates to CASRGRTSGGETQYF.

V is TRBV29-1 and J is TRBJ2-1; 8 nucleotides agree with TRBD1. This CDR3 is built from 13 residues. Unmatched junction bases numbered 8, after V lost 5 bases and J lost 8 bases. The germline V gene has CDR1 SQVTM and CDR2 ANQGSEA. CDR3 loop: CSVPPTGGYEQFF. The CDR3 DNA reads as TGCAGCGTTCCCCCCACAGGGGGGTATGAGCAGTTCTTC.